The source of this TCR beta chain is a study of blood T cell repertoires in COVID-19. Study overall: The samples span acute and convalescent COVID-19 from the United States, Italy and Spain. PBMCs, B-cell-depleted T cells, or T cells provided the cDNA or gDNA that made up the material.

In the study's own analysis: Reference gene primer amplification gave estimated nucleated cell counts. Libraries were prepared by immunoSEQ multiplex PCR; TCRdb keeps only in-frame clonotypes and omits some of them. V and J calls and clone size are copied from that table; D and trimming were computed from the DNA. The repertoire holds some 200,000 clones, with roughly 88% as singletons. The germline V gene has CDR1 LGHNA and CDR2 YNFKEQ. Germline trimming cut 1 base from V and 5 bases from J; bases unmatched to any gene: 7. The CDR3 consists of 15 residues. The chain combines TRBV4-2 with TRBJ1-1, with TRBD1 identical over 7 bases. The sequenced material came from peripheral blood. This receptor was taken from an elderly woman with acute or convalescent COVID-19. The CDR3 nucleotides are TGTGCCAGCAGCCAAGCCGGGACAGTCAGGACTGAAGCTTTCTTT. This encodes CASSQAGTVRTEAFF.